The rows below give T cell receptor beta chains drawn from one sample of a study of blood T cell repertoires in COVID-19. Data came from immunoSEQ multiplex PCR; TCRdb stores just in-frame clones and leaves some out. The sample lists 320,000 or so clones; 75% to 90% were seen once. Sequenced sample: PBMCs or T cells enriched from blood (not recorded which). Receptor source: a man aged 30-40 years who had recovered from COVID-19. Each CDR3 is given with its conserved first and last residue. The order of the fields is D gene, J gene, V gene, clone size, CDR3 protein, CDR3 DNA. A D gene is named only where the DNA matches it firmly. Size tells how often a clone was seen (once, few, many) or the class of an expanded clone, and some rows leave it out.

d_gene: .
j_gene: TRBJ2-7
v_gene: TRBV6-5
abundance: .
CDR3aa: CASSTEGGVYEQYF
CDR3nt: TGTGCCAGCAGCACCGAGGGGGGGGTCTACGAGCAGTACTTC

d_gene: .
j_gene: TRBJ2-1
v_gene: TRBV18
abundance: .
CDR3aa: CASSPSGQNEQFF
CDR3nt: TGTGCCAGCTCACCCTCCGGACAGAATGAGCAGTTCTTC

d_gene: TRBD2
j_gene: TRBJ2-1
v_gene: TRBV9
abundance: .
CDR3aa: CASSLSTSGGAQGEQFF
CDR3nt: TGTGCCAGCAGCCTATCCACTAGCGGGGGGGCCCAGGGAGAGCAGTTCTTC

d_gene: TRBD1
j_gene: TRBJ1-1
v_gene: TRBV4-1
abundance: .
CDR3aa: CASSLGTGTEAFF
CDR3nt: TGCGCCAGCAGCCTTGGGACAGGCACTGAAGCTTTCTTT

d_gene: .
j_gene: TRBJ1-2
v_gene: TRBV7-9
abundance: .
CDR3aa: CASSLTTSSYGYTF
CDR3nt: TGTGCCAGCAGCCTGACAACCTCCTCCTATGGCTACACCTTC

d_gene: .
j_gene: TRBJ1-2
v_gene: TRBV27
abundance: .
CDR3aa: CASSRTGSSGGYTF
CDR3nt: TGTGCCAGCAGTCGTACAGGGTCCAGTGGTGGCTACACCTTC

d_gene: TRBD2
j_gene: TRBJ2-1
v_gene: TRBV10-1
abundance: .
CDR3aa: CASSDGGGASNEQFF
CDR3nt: TGCGCCAGCAGTGACGGCGGGGGGGCATCCAATGAGCAGTTCTTC

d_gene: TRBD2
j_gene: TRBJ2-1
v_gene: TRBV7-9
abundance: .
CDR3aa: CASSPRLRGDVGEEQFF
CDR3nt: TGTGCCAGCAGCCCTCGTTTGCGGGGGGACGTAGGCGAGGAGCAGTTCTTC

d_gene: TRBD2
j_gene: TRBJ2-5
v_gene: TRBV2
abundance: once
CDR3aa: CASMASGGETQYF
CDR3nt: TGTGCCAGCATGGCTAGCGGGGGAGAGACCCAGTACTTC

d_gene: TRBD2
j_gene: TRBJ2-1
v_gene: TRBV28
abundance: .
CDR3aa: CASSEWTSGYNEQFF
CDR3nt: TGTGCCAGCAGTGAGTGGACTAGCGGTTACAATGAGCAGTTCTTC

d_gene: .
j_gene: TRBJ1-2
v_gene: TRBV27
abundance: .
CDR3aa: CASSEGVGGYTF
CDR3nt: TGTGCCAGCAGTGAAGGGGTCGGGGGCTACACCTTC

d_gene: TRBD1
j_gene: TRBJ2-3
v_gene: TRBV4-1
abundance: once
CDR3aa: CASSQSRDRATDTQYF
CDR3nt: TGCGCCAGCAGCCAAAGCCGGGACAGGGCCACAGATACGCAGTATTTT

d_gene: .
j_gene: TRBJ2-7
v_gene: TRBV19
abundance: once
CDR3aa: CASSIDYRVYEQYF
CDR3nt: TGTGCCAGTAGTATAGACTACCGGGTCTACGAGCAGTACTTC

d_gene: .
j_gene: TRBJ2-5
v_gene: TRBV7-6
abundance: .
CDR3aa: CASSLGTAETQYF
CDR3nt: TGTGCCAGCAGCTTAGGGACTGCAGAGACCCAGTACTTC

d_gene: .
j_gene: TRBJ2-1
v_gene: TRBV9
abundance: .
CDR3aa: CASSTSPGNEQFF
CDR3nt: TGTGCCAGCAGCACGAGCCCGGGGAATGAGCAGTTCTTC

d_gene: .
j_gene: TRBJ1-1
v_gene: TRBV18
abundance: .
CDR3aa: CASSPGLLDRLTEAFF
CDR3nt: TGTGCCAGCTCACCAGGGTTGCTTGACAGGCTCACTGAAGCTTTCTTT

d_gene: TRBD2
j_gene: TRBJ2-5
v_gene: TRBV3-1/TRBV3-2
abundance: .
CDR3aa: CASSHRTSGGSGQETQYF
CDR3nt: TGTGCCAGCAGCCACAGGACTAGCGGGGGGTCCGGCCAAGAGACCCAGTACTTC

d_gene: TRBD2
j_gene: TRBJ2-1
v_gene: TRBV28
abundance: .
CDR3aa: CASSSLSGGSYNEQFF
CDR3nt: TGTGCCAGCAGTTCTCTTAGCGGGGGGTCCTACAATGAGCAGTTCTTC

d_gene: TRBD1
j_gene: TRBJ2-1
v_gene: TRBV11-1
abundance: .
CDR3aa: CASSQTGHSYNEQFF
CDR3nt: TGTGCCAGCAGCCAGACAGGGCACTCCTACAATGAGCAGTTCTTC

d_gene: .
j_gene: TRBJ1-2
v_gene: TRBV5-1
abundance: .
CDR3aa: CASSLLGEGGYTF
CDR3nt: TGCGCCAGCAGCTTGTTAGGGGAGGGTGGCTACACCTTC

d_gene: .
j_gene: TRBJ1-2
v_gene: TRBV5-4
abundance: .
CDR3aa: CASSLYSGVGYTF
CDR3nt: TGTGCCAGCAGCTTGTATTCCGGGGTCGGCTACACCTTC

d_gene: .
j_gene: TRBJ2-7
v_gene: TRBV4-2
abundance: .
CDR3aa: CASSQDRSYEQYF
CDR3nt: TGTGCCAGCAGCCAAGACAGGTCTTACGAGCAGTACTTC

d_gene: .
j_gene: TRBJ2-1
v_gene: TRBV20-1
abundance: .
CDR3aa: CSAAGYNEQFF
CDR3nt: TGCAGTGCAGCGGGTTACAATGAGCAGTTCTTC

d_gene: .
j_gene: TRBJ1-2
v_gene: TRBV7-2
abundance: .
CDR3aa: CASSLGNRDGYTF
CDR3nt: TGTGCCAGCAGCTTAGGGAACAGGGATGGCTACACCTTC

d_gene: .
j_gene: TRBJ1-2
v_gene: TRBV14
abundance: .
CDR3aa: CASSQGTYGYTF
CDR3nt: TGTGCCAGCAGCCAAGGGACTTATGGCTACACCTTC